Presented here are 5 T cell receptor beta chains from one specimen sequenced in a study of T cell clones after liver transplantation (dated by TCRdb to about 2019). Library preparation used the immunoSEQ multiplex PCR assay. TCRdb provides this immuneACCESS table in a form limited to in-frame rearrangements. Some clones are lacking; in checked studies, under half of them reflect an unresolved V gene, and why the rest are absent is not known. This sample holds around 4,800 clones; over 25% were observed only once. Approximately 15% of the sample belongs to the ten largest clones. These receptors lack a known antigen. Alloreactive TCRbeta sequences were defined by sequencing the proliferating CFSE-low cells from the MLR. The sequencing sample was made of CD4+ T cells from cultured PBMCs. These receptors all come from a human patient who received a liver transplant. Following transplantation, T cells from the graft donor may be among those present.

This chain links TRBV7-1 with TRBJ2-7, with D possibly being TRBD2 (5 bases). TRBV7-1 is recorded as an ORF, its role being uncertain. V shed 4 bases and J shed 0 bases, with 7 bases lying between them. This CDR3 comprises 13 residues. The DNA for the CDR3 is TGTGCCAGCAGCTTACGGGGCTCCTACGAGCAGTACTTC. As protein: CASSLRGSYEQYF.

The chain combines TRBV28 with TRBJ1-2; unclear D gene. This CDR3 contains 14 residues. CDR1 is MDHEN and CDR2 is SYDVKM in the germline V gene. V dropped 7 bases and J dropped 4 bases, with 16 bases sitting between them. CDR3 sequence reads: CASIPATPSYGYTF. The CDR3 nucleotides are TGTGCCAGCATCCCCGCGACACCCTCCTATGGCTACACCTTC.

The rearrangement links TRBV7-2 to TRBJ2-3, with 7 bases identical to TRBD2. CDR1 is SGHTA and CDR2 is FQGNSA in the germline V gene. The trim removed 5 bases at V and 8 bases at J, leaving 13 bases unmatched. The CDR3 covers 15 residues. For the CDR3, the DNA is TGTGCCAGCAGCCGCCTACGGGGGGTTGAGGCTACGCAGTATTTT. Residues: CASSRLRGVEATQYF.

The chain is built from TRBV5-3 and TRBJ1-2, with D uncertain. TRBV5-3 belongs to the ORF category, with a function that is uncertain. The V end lost 8 bases, the J end lost 2 bases, and 10 bases lay between the germline ends. The CDR3 consists of 12 residues. The CDR3 reads CASSPTNYGYTF. CDR3 DNA sequence: TGTGCCAGCAGCCCCACCAACTATGGCTACACCTTC.

This clone was detected only a few times. J is TRBJ2-2 and V is TRBV2; 8 bases fit TRBD1. Per germline, CDR1 SNHLY and CDR2 FYNNEI. V lost 6 bases to trimming and J lost 6 bases; unmatched junction nucleotides: 9. The CDR3 is made up of 15 amino acids. Here the CDR3 DNA reads TGTGCCAGCAGCCAACGGACAGGGCAGGCCGGGGAGCTGTTTTTT. Translating it yields CASSQRTGQAGELFF.